This TCR beta chain was found in a study of patients and donors after allogeneic stem cell transplantation. The V segment lost 9 bases and the J segment 8 bases; nucleotides outside the gene matches: 7. Germline CDR1 reads WNHNN; CDR2 reads SYGVQD (reference sequence). This CDR3 is built from 13 residues. This clonotype occurred a few times. TCRdb reprocessed the RT-PCR reads with MiXCR, giving one entry per CDR3 protein. The data contain about 8,300 distinct CDR3 sequences, under 14% of them singletons. This clonotype was obtained from a human donor who was either an allogeneic HSCT recipient or a stem cell or donor lymphocyte infusion donor (not recorded which). It is not recorded whose cells these are; they may come from a transplant donor. The V and J genes are TRBV10-1 and TRBJ2-1; 10 nucleotides match TRBD2. Material: blood, either unsorted or a sorted T cell fraction (not recorded which). CDR3 residues: CASQRGGSYEQFF. CDR3 bases: TGCGCCAGTCAGCGGGGGGGGTCGTATGAGCAGTTCTTC.